Shown below are 2 T cell receptor beta chains from a single sample sequenced in a study of PD-L1 blockade in urothelial cancer. Generated by immunoSEQ multiplex PCR, the TCRdb table keeps only in-frame clones and is missing some. The table has some 100,000 clones, approximately 91% seen once. Material: PBMCs, obtained around atezolizumab (anti-PD-L1) treatment. These receptors were taken from an elderly woman with urothelial cancer.

V usage is TRBV2 and J usage is TRBJ2-1; a possible D gene is TRBD2 (5 bases). V was shortened by 7 bases and J by 7 bases, with 20 bases between the two germline ends. This CDR3 is 15 amino acids long. Germline CDR1 SNHLY, CDR2 FYNNEI. Here the CDR3 DNA reads TGTGCCAGCACCCTTAAGAGGGTCAGTGGGAATGAGCAGTTCTTC. Residues: CASTLKRVSGNEQFF.

V usage is TRBV2 and J usage is TRBJ2-7; 11 bases are a match to TRBD2. This CDR3 has 13 residues. V dropped 9 bases and J dropped 4; count of bases not matched to a gene: 5. The V gene's germline CDR1 is SNHLY and CDR2 FYNNEI. DNA for the CDR3: TGTGCCAGTATAGCGGGAGGGGGGTACGAGCAGTACTTC. Its translation: CASIAGGGYEQYF.